This TCR beta chain was found in a study of cytomegalovirus exposure and HLA in healthy donors. On this clone itself: Its matching antigen is unknown.

V lost 0 bases, J lost 0 bases, and 7 bases lay in between. The CDR3 length is 15 residues. CDR1 is SGHRS and CDR2 is YFSETQ in the germline V gene. It was with 60 Vbeta and 13 Jbeta primers that the PCR ran. Assay: immunoSEQ multiplex PCR; the TCRdb copy retains only in-frame clones and omits some. Found here are under 200,000 clones, around 77% of them singletons; the top ten hold about 1.3%. Findings of the study overall: Sequencing had likely introduced a cluster of highly shared sequence variants as an artifact.

This chain links TRBV5-1 with TRBJ1-3; no firm D call. The sequenced sample consisted of PBMCs. This TCR was sampled from a man in his fifties or sixties in good health and CMV-seronegative. This CDR3 is CASSLDSFSGNTIYF. CDR3 DNA: TGCGCCAGCAGCTTGGACAGCTTCTCTGGAAACACCATATATTTT.